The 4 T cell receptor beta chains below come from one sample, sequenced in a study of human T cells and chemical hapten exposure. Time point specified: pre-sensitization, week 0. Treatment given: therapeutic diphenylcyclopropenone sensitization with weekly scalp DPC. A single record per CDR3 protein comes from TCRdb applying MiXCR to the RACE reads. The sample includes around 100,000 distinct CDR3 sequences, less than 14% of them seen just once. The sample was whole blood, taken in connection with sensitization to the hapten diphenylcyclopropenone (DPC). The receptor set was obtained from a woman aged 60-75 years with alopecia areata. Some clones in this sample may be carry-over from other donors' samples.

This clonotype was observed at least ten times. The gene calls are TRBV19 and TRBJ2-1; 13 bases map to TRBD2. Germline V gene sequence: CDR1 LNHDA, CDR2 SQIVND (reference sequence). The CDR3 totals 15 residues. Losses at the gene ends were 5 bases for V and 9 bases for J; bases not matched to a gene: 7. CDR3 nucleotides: TGTGCCAGTAGTGACACTAGCGGGGGGGCCCGTGAGCAGTTCTTC. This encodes CASSDTSGGAREQFF.

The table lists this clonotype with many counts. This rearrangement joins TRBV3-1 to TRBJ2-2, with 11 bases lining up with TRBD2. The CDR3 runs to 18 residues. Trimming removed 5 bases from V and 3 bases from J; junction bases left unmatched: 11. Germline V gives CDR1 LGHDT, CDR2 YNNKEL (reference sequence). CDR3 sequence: CASSTGTSGNVYTGELFF. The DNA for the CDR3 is TGTGCCAGCAGCACCGGGACTAGCGGTAATGTGTACACCGGGGAGCTGTTTTTT.

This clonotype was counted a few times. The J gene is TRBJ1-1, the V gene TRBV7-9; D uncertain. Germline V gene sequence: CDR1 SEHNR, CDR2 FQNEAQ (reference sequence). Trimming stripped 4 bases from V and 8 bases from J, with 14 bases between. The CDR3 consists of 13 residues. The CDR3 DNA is TGTGCCAGCAGCTCCCCCTACGAGATGGAAGCTTTCTTT. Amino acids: CASSSPYEMEAFF.

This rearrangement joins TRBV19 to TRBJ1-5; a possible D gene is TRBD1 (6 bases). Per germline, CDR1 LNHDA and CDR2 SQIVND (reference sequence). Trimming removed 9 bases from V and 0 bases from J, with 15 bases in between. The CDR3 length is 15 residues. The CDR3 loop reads CASRTDLHSNQPQHF. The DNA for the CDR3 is TGTGCCAGCAGGACAGACCTACATAGCAATCAGCCCCAGCATTTT.